This T cell receptor beta chain derives from a study of T cells in Graves' hyperthyroidism and ophthalmopathy. Extraction of PBMCs used 10 ml of fresh peripheral blood. Study-wide points: The majority of expanded thyroid clonotypes above 0.001 also appeared in blood.

Researchers took RNA transcripts and amplified the TCR beta CDR3 regions from them. HTBI primers drove first-round RT-PCR of the TCR CDR3. MiXCR, run by TCRdb on the multiplex PCR reads, gives a single entry per CDR3 protein. The top ten hold around an eighth of the sample, which has about 400,000 distinct CDR3 sequences, less than 20% seen once. Only a few counts were recorded for this clonotype. Its antigen remains unknown. The CDR3 covers 16 residues. Germline V CDR1 and CDR2: MDHEN, SYDVKM. The V end lost 8 bases, the J end lost 0 bases, and 16 bases lay between the germline ends. Sequencing was performed on blood. The TCR comes from a woman younger than 30 with Graves' hyperthyroidism. V and J are TRBV28 and TRBJ2-2; D is tentatively TRBD1 or TRBD2 (5 bases each). The CDR3 spells CASGLLRGSNTGELFF. The CDR3 nucleotides are TGTGCCAGCGGGCTCCTTCGGGGCTCGAACACCGGGGAGCTGTTTTTT.